The present T cell receptor beta chain was sequenced within a study of beta chain features in type 1 diabetes. The CDR3 runs to 12 residues. Trimming took off 9 bases at V and 1 base at J, with 9 bases between the two ends. Germline CDR1 LNHDA, CDR2 SQIVND (reference sequence). Expressed TCRB transcripts were sequenced because the entire RNA isolate underwent reverse transcription. Deep immunoSEQ sequencing covered naive, central memory and regulatory T cell samples. Clones were sequenced by immunoSEQ multiplex PCR, and TCRdb holds only the in-frame ones, with some missing. The sample consists of about half a million clones, approximately 10% of them appearing once.

The receptor comes from a woman aged 18-29 years in good health. The source material was naive CD4+ T cells from blood. The chain uses TRBV19 and TRBJ1-1, with TRBD1 as a possible D gene (6 bases). The CDR3 nucleotides read TGTGCCAGCAGGGACAAGAACACTGAAGCTTTCTTT. As protein: CASRDKNTEAFF.